This T cell receptor beta chain appears in the sequencing data of a study of T cells in Graves' hyperthyroidism and ophthalmopathy. General observations from the study: Among thyroid clonotypes expanded above 0.001, most also appeared in blood.

Germline V CDR1 and CDR2: MNHNS, SASEGT. J was trimmed by 3 bases and V by 5 bases; bases with no gene match: 8. The CDR3 sequence is 16 residues long. What was amplified from RNA transcripts were TCR beta CDR3 regions. Carried out on the TCR CDR3, a first-round RT-PCR used the HTBI primer set. TCRdb re-called the multiplex PCR reads through MiXCR, storing one row per CDR3 protein. The sample lists hundreds of thousands of distinct CDR3 sequences, less than 30% occurring once. Patients showing uncontrolled infection, other autoimmune disease, pregnancy or lactation were ineligible. Extraction of PBMCs used 8 to 10 ml of fresh peripheral blood. This clonotype was found many times. Its antigen is still unknown.

The sample taken for sequencing was blood. This sequence was found in a man aged 35 to 55 with Graves' hyperthyroidism that later progressed to Graves' ophthalmopathy. The chain joins TRBV6-1 to TRBJ1-1; TRBD1 matches at 11 bases. The CDR3 reads CASSRGQGALYTEAFF. DNA of the CDR3: TGTGCCAGCAGTAGAGGACAGGGGGCTTTGTACACTGAAGCTTTCTTT.